This TCR beta chain originates from a study of T cells after yellow fever vaccination. Findings of the study overall: The study re-detected most primary-vaccination clones after the booster (about 95% CD4, around 89% CD8).

TCRdb re-derived calls from the 5' RACE reads in MiXCR, one entry per CDR3 protein. The data show under 300,000 distinct CDR3 sequences, with less than 9% seen just once and roughly 0.93% held by the top ten. This clonotype was recorded many times. The antigen is not known. V lost 6 bases and J lost 0, with 9 bases in between. The germline CDR1 and CDR2 sequences are DFQATT and SNEGSKA (reference sequence). The CDR3 totals 13 residues. Sequencing was performed on CD4+ T cells sorted from PBMCs, taken 15 days after the yellow fever booster vaccination. This clonotype was obtained from a man between 25 and 39 years old who received the YFV17D yellow fever vaccine. V is TRBV20-1 and J is TRBJ1-5; D is undetermined. CDR3 in amino acids: CSAVPYSNQPQHF. The DNA for the CDR3 is TGCAGTGCCGTCCCCTATAGCAATCAGCCCCAGCATTTT.